These 18 T cell receptor beta chains were all obtained from the same sample, sequenced in a study of breast tumors, draining lymph nodes, adjacent tissues (dated by TCRdb to about 2016). The library was made by multiplex PCR. This sample was sequenced with an Illumina HiSeq 2000. TCRdb cleaned the public reads at Q25 with fastp, built clones with MiXCR and kept in-frame beta chains. Each CDR3 protein appears once, grouped with its most common genes and DNA. The sample records around 16,000 distinct CDR3 sequences, around 49% of which are singletons. The ten largest clones add up to 16% of the sample. The specimen sequenced was tumor-adjacent breast tissue. These receptors originate from a female donor with breast cancer. Some clones in this sample may be carry-over from other donors' samples.

About this clonotype itself: Compared with germline, one end of the junction differs, possibly owing to a read error. This chain connects TRBV5-1 to TRBJ2-7; TRBD1 aligns across 10 bases. CDR1 SGHRS and CDR2 YFSETQ come from the germline V gene. The CDR3 sequence is 14 residues long. The CDR3, as DNA: TGCGCCAGCAGCCGGGGACAGGGGTTCTACGAGCAGTGCTTC. It translates to CASSRGQGFYEQCF.

This chain uses TRBV12-3 or TRBV12-4 with TRBJ2-5, with 12 bases lining up with TRBD1. V shed 6 bases and J 4 bases; nucleotides not matched to a gene: 6. The CDR3 covers 15 residues. DNA for the CDR3: TGTGCCAGCAGCGGGGGACAGGGGGCTGGAGAGACCCAGTACTTC. As protein: CASSGGQGAGETQYF.

In this sample, this clonotype turned up a few times. V and J are TRBV5-1 and TRBJ2-7; D is possibly TRBD1 (6 bases). The CDR3 has 13 residues. V lost 0 bases, J lost 6 bases, and 10 bases lay in between. The germline V gene has CDR1 SGHRS and CDR2 YFSETQ. CDR3 sequence reads: CASSLGQGGEQYF. CDR3 in DNA: TGCGCCAGCAGCTTGGGCCAAGGGGGCGAGCAGTACTTC.

This clonotype has ten or more counts. The chain links TRBV19 to TRBJ2-1; 7 positions match TRBD2. J lost 9 bases, V lost 3 bases, and 8 bases had no gene match. The CDR3 sequence is 14 residues long. Germline CDR1 and CDR2: LNHDA and SQIVND (reference sequence). CDR3 sequence reads: CASSIQGSGGEQFF. The CDR3 nucleotides read TGTGCCAGTAGTATTCAGGGTTCGGGAGGTGAGCAGTTCTTC. Supplemented by reference TRBV19 and TRBJ2-1, the full variable domain reads DGGITQSPKYLFRKEGQNVTLSCEQNLNHDAMYWYRQDPGQGLRLIYYSQIVNDFQKGDIAEGYSVSREKKESFPLTVTSAQKNPTAFYLCASSIQGSGGEQFFGPGTRLTVL.

The chain joins TRBV4-3 to TRBJ2-5; 8 nucleotides agree with TRBD2. V dropped 1 base and J dropped 7; count of bases not matched to a gene: 11. The CDR3 runs 16 residues. Germline CDR1 LGHNA, CDR2 YSLEER. CDR3 sequence reads: CASSQVPTGTRGTQYF. The CDR3 DNA reads as TGCGCCAGCAGCCAAGTACCTACCGGGACTAGGGGGACCCAGTACTTC.

About this clonotype itself: A junction boundary mismatches the germline segment, possibly from a read error. The chain links TRBV6-1 to TRBJ1-2; D not resolved. The CDR3 consists of 11 residues. Germline CDR1 reads MNHNS; CDR2 reads SASEGT. The CDR3 spells CASSENCGYTF. For the CDR3, the DNA is TGTGCCAGCAGTGAAAACTGTGGCTACACCTTC.

The genes are TRBV10-1 and TRBJ2-7, with a weak D call TRBD1 (6 bases). The CDR3 sequence is 15 residues long. Germline values: CDR1 WNHNN, CDR2 SYGVQD (reference sequence). Trimming removed 3 bases at V and 0 bases at J, with 12 bases between. CDR3 sequence: CASSEGQRGSYEQYF. CDR3 sequence (DNA): TGCGCCAGCAGTGAAGGACAGAGAGGCTCCTACGAGCAGTACTTC.

This clonotype was counted between two and nine times. The rearrangement joins TRBV4-3 to TRBJ2-7; TRBD2 matches 8 bases. Trimming took 2 bases from V and 2 from J; bases not matched to a gene: 2. The length of the CDR3 is 14 residues. Germline V gene data show CDR1 as LGHNA and CDR2 as YSLEER. The CDR3 here is CASSQRLATYEQYF. Written as DNA, the CDR3 is TGCGCCAGCAGCCAACGACTAGCGACCTACGAGCAGTACTTC.

The chain combines TRBV4-3 with TRBJ1-1, with TRBD1 as a possible D gene (5 bases). Trimming removed 3 bases from V and 4 bases from J, with 18 bases in between. The germline gives CDR1 LGHNA, CDR2 YSLEER. The CDR3 is 16 residues long. Here the CDR3 DNA reads TGCGCCAGCAGCCAGAAGTTAGGGGAGTGGGGCACTGAAGCTTTCTTT. It translates to CASSQKLGEWGTEAFF.

As to this clonotype: A much larger clone lies a single base off, so this may be a read error. V is TRBV7-2 and J is TRBJ1-2; D might be TRBD1 (6 bases). The CDR3 is 15 residues long. Germline loops: CDR1 SGHTA, CDR2 FQGNSA. The CDR3 reads CASSLVKGENYGYPF. The DNA of the CDR3 is TGTGCCAGCAGCTTAGTAAAGGGGGAAAACTATGGCTACCCCTTC.

Only a few counts were recorded for this clonotype. The chain carries TRBV6-2 or TRBV6-3 and TRBJ2-3; D gene unclear. The CDR3 spans 14 residues. Germline V CDR1 and CDR2: MNHEY, SVGEGT. V shed 5 bases and J shed 0 bases, with 9 bases lying between them. CDR3 region: CASSAGRSTDTQYF. The CDR3 DNA follows: TGTGCCAGCAGTGCCGGACGGAGCACAGATACGCAGTATTTT.

This clonotype was found a few times. This chain joins TRBV5-1 and TRBJ1-2, with 8 bases aligning to TRBD1. The CDR3 extends over 17 amino acids. CDR1 SGHRS and CDR2 YFSETQ come from the germline V gene. V lost 0 bases and J lost 0; bases outside the gene matches: 7. The CDR3 region is CASSLAGQAPTNYGYTF. CDR3 bases: TGCGCCAGCAGCTTGGCGGGACAGGCGCCTACTAACTATGGCTACACCTTC.

Relative to its sample, this clonotype is medium-sized. The V call is TRBV25-1, the J call TRBJ1-6; 7 bases match TRBD1. The germline V gene has CDR1 MGHDK and CDR2 SYGVNS. V gave up 6 bases and J gave up 10 bases; unmatched junction bases: 12. This CDR3 has 15 residues. The CDR3 loop reads CASRGGGGRESPLHF. Written as DNA, the CDR3 is TGTGCCAGCAGAGGAGGAGGGGGCAGAGAGTCACCCCTCCACTTT.

Notes on this clonotype: It may be a read error: a sequence one base away is much more abundant. The CDR3 ends on some other residue instead of the conserved phenylalanine or tryptophan, so this is likely a read error. The V call is TRBV4-3, the J call TRBJ1-1; D not certain. This CDR3 has 14 residues. Trimming cost V 4 bases and J 5 bases, with 14 bases left between them. Germline CDR1 reads LGHNA; CDR2 reads YSLEER. The CDR3 loop is CASSPSDLRTEAFL. The CDR3 nucleotides read TGCGCCAGCAGCCCAAGTGATCTAAGGACTGAAGCTTTCCTT.

V and J are TRBV19 and TRBJ2-2, with 8 bases matching TRBD1. This CDR3 has 14 residues. V lost 5 bases and J lost 5; bases outside the gene matches: 4. CDR1 is LNHDA and CDR2 is SQIVND in the germline V gene (reference sequence). The CDR3 DNA is TGTGCCAGTAGTCGGGACAGGAATACCGGGGAGCTGTTTTTT. This sequence encodes CASSRDRNTGELFF.

V is TRBV29-1 and J is TRBJ2-5; the D call may be TRBD1 or TRBD2 (5 bases each). The J call may be wrong; the DNA end is better matched by TRBJ2-7. The CDR3 runs to 11 residues. CDR1 is SQVTM and CDR2 is ANQGSEA in the germline V gene. CDR3 nucleotide sequence: TGCAGCGTTGGCGAGGGGTACGAGCAGTACTTC. This sequence encodes CSVGEGYEQYF.

The chain is built from TRBV7-7 and TRBJ2-3; D is unclear. The V and J ends lost 1 base and 2 bases respectively, with 7 bases between them. The CDR3 totals 14 residues. Germline loops: CDR1 SSHAT, CDR2 FNYEAQ (reference sequence). The CDR3 DNA reads TGTGCCAGCAGCTTAGGTCACGCCACAGATACGCAGTATTTT. Its protein is CASSLGHATDTQYF.

This clonotype was observed at least ten times. The chain has TRBV5-5 and TRBJ2-7; possible D gene TRBD1, 6 bases. V was pared by 1 base and J by 2 bases, with 10 bases between. Germline V gene lookup returns CDR1 SGHKS and CDR2 YYEKEE (reference sequence). The CDR3 runs 14 residues. CDR3 protein: CASSLRQATYEQYF. In nucleotides, the CDR3 is TGTGCCAGCAGCTTGCGACAGGCGACCTACGAGCAGTACTTC.